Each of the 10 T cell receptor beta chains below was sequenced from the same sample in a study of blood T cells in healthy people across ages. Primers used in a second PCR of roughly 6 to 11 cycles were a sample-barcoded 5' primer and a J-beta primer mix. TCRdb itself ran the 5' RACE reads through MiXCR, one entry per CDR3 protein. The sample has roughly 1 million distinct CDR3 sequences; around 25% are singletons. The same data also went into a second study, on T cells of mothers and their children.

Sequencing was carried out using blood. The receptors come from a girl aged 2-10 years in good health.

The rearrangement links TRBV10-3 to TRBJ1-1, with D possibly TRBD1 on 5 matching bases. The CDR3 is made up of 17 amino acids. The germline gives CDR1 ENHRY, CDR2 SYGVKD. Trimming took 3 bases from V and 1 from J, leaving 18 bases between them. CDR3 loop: CAISDVGQGERNTEAFF. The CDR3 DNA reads TGTGCCATCAGTGATGTCGGGCAGGGAGAAAGGAACACTGAAGCTTTCTTT.

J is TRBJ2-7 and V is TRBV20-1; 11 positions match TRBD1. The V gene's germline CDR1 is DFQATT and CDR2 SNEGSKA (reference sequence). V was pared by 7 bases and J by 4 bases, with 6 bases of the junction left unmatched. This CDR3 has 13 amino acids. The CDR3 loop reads CSVTDRGRYEQYF. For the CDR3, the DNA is TGCAGTGTCACGGACAGGGGGCGATACGAGCAGTACTTC.

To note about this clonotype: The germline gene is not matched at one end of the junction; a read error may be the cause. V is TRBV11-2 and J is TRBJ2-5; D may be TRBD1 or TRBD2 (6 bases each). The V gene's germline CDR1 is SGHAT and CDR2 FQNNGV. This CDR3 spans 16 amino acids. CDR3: CASGLAFRGEQETQYF. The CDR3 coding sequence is TGTGCCAGCGGCTTAGCCTTTAGGGGGGAACAAGAGACCCAGTACTTC.

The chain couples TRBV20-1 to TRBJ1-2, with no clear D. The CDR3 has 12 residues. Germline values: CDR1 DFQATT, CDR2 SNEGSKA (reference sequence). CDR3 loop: CSARRAQRGYTF. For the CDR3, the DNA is TGCAGCGCTCGGCGGGCACAACGCGGCTACACCTTC.

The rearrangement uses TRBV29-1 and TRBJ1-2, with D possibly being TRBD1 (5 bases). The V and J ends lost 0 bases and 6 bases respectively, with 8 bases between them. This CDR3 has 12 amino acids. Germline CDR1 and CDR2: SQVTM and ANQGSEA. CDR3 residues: CSVEEGRDGYTF. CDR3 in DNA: TGCAGCGTTGAAGAGGGGCGGGATGGCTACACCTTC.

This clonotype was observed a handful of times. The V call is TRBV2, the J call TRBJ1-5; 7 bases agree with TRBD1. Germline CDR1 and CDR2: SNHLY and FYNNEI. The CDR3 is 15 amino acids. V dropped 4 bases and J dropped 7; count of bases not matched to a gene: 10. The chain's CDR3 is CASSGPGQDGQPQHF. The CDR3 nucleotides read TGTGCCAGCAGTGGACCCGGACAGGACGGGCAGCCCCAGCATTTT.

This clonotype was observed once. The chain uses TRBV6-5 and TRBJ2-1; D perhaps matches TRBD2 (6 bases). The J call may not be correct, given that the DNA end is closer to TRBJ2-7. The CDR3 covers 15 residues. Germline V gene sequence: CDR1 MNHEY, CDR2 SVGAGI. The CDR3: CASSYSLGGSGEQYF. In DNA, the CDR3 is TGTGCCAGCAGTTATTCCCTCGGGGGTAGCGGTGAGCAGTACTTC.

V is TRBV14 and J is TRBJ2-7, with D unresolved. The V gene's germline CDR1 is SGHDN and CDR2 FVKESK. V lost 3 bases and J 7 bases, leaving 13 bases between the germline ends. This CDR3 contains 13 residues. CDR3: CASSHTHPVEQYF. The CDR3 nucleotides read TGTGCCAGCAGCCACACTCATCCAGTGGAGCAGTACTTC. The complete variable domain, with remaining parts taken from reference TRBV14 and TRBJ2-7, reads EAGVTQFPSHSVIEKGQTVTLRCDPISGHDNLYWYRRVMGKEIKFLLHFVKESKQDESGMPNNRFLAERTGGTYSTLKVQPAELEDSGVYFCASSHTHPVEQYFGPGTRLTVT.

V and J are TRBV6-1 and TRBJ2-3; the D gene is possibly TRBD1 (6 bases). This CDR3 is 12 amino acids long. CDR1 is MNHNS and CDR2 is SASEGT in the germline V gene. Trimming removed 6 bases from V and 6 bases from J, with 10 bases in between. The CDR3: CASRQGWDTQYF. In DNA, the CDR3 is TGTGCCAGCAGACAGGGCTGGGATACGCAGTATTTT.

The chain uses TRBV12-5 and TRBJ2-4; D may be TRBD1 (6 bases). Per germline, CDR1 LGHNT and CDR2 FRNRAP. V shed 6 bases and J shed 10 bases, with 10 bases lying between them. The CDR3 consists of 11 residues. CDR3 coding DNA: TGTGCTAGTGGCCAGGGGCCAATTCAGTACTTC. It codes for CASGQGPIQYF.